This T cell receptor (beta chain) appears in the sequencing data of a study of early T cells in non-severe SARS-CoV-2 infection. Study overall: Chains from this unsorted whole-blood bulk RNA could not be paired.

TCRdb analysed the 5' RACE reads with MiXCR anew, one entry per CDR3 protein. The sample includes 74,000 or so distinct CDR3 sequences, around a tenth seen only once; the top ten take 3% to 4%. There are 13 residues in the CDR3. Germline CDR1 reads SNHLY; CDR2 reads FYNNEI. V was cut by 5 bases and J by 6 bases, with 8 bases left in between. This clonotype was detected many times. The target antigen is unknown. General study points: VDJdb-based matching was biased toward anti-spike CD8 responses and missed private and CD4 specificities.

The chain employs TRBV2 and TRBJ1-6; D not resolved. This sequence was found in an adult who was a healthcare worker with PCR-confirmed SARS-CoV-2 infection or an uninfected control (not recorded which). Sequencing input: whole blood. The DNA of the CDR3 is TGTGCCAGCAGTTATGAGACTAATTCACCCCTCCACTTT. Protein sequence: CASSYETNSPLHF. The full variable domain, in which reference TRBV2 and TRBJ1-6 provide the parts outside the CDR3, is EPEVTQTPSHQVTQMGQEVILRCVPISNHLYFYWYRQILGQKVEFLVSFYNNEISEKSEIFDDQFSVERPDGSNFTLKIRSTKLEDSAMYFCASSYETNSPLHFGNGTRLTVT.